The clone carrying this T cell receptor beta chain was counted a single time. These data come from a study of blood T cell repertoires in COVID-19. Study-level background: Acute and convalescent COVID-19 samples came from the United States, Italy and Spain.

V was clipped by 6 bases and J by 2 bases, with 17 bases between them. This CDR3 is 15 amino acids long. CDR1 and CDR2 from the germline V gene are MNHEY and SVGAGI. Using immunoSEQ multiplex PCR, the repertoire was profiled, and TCRdb retains in-frame clones only, with some absent. This sample carries about 140,000 clones, around 81% of them seen once, and the ten largest clones take more than 8%. The sequenced material came from peripheral blood. The sequence came from a human donor in a cohort sampled during active COVID-19. The chain employs TRBV6-5 and TRBJ2-7; tentatively, D is TRBD2 (5 bases). The CDR3, as DNA: TGTGCCAGCAGCCGAGGCGGTCCGGGGACCTACGAGCAGTACTTC. Translating gives CASSRGGPGTYEQYF.